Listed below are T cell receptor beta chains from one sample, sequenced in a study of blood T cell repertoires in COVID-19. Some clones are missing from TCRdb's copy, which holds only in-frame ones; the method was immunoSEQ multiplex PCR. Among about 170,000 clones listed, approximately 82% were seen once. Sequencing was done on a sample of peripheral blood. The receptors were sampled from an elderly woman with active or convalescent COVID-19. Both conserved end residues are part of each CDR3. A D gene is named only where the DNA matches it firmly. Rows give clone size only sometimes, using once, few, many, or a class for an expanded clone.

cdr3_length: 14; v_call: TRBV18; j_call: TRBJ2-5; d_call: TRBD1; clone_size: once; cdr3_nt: TGTGCCAGCTCACCTGACAGGGCAGGGGAGACCCAGTACTTC; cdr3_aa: CASSPDRAGETQYF
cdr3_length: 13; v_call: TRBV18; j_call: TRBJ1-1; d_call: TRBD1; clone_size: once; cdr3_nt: TGTGCCAGCTCAAGGGACAGGCACACTGAAGCTTTCTTT; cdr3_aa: CASSRDRHTEAFF
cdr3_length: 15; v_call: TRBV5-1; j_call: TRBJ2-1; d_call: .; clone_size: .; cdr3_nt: TGCGCCAGCAGCTTGGATCCAGGGGTATACAATGAGCAGTTCTTC; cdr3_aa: CASSLDPGVYNEQFF
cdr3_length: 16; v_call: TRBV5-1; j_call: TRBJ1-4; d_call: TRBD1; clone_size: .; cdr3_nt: TGCGCCAGCAGCTTACAGGGGGTCGCAACTAATGAAAAACTGTTTTTT; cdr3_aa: CASSLQGVATNEKLFF
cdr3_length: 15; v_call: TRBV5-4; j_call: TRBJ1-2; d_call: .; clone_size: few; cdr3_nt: TGTGCCAGCAGCTCCCCACGGGGTAGGGTAGATGGCTACACCTTC; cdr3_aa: CASSSPRGRVDGYTF
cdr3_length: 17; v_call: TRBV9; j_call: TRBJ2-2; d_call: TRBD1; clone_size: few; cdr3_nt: TGTGCCAGCAGCCCGAGGAGCGGGACAGGGGTTAGTGGGGAGCTGTTTTTT; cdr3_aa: CASSPRSGTGVSGELFF
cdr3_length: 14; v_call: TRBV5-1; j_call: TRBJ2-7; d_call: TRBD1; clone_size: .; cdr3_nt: TGCGCCAGCAGCGGGGGACAGGGGGCGAGCGAGCAGTACTTC; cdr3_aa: CASSGGQGASEQYF
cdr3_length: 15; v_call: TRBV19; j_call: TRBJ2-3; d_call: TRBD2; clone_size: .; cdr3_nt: TGTGCCAGTAGTATGCGACTAGCGGTCACAGATACGCAGTATTTT; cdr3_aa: CASSMRLAVTDTQYF
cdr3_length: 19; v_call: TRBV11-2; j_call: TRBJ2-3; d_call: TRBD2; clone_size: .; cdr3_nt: TGTGCCAGCAGCTTACGGCTAGCGGGAGGGCCGGCGGGGACAGATACGCAGTATTTT; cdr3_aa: CASSLRLAGGPAGTDTQYF
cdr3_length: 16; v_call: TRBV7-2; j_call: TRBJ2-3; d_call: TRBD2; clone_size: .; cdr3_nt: TGTGCCAGCAGCGACAGGACTAGCGGGTACACAGATACGCAGTATTTT; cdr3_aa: CASSDRTSGYTDTQYF
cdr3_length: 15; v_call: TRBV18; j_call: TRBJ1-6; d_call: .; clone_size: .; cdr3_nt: TGTGCCAGCTCCGCCAGCAGGGTTGGCATTTCACCCCTCCACTTT; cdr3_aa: CASSASRVGISPLHF
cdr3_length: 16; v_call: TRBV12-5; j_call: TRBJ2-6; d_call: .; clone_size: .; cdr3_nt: TGTGCTAGTGGTTTCTTGGCAGGGGCTGGGGCCAACGTCCTGACTTTC; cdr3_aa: CASGFLAGAGANVLTF
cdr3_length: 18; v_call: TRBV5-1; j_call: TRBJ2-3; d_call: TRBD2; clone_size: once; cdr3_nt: TGCGCCAGCAGCTTGACTAGCGGGATTCCTTCTAGCACAGATACGCAGTATTTT; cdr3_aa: CASSLTSGIPSSTDTQYF
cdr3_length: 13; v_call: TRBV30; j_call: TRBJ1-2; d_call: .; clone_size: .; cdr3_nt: TGTGCCCGAACTTACGGGGGAGGGTCGGACTACACCTTC; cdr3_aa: CARTYGGGSDYTF
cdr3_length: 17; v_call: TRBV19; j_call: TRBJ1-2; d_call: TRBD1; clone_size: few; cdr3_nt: TGTGCCAGTAGTCCGACGGGACAGGGCTACGCTAACTATGGCTACACCTTC; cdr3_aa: CASSPTGQGYANYGYTF
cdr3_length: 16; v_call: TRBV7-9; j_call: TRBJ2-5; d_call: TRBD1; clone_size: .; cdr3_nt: TGTGCCAGCAGCTTACGGGGACAGGGCGTCAGGGAGACCCAGTACTTC; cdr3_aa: CASSLRGQGVRETQYF
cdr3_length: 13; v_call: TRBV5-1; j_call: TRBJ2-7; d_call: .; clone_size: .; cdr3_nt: TGCGCCAGCAGCTTGAACGGTCCCTACGAGCAGTACTTC; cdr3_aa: CASSLNGPYEQYF
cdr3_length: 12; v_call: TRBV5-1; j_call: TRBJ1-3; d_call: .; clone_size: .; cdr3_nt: TGCGCCAGCAGCTTGGGTAGAAACACCATATATTTT; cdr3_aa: CASSLGRNTIYF
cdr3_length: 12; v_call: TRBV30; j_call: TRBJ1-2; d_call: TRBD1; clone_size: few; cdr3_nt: TGTGCCTGGAGGGTTTCAGGGGGCTCGGGTACCTTC; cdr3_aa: CAWRVSGGSGTF
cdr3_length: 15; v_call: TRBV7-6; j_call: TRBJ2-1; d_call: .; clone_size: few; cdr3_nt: TGTGCCAGCAGCTTACGTCCTCTAGCCTACAATGAGCAGTTCTTC; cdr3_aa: CASSLRPLAYNEQFF
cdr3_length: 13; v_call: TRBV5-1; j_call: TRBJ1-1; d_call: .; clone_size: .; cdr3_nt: TGCGCCAGCAGCTTCACCAGGAACACTGAAGCTTTCTTT; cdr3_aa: CASSFTRNTEAFF
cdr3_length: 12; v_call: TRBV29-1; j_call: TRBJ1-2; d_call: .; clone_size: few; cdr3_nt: TGCAGCGTTGGGCAGGGGAACTATGGCTACACCTTC; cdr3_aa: CSVGQGNYGYTF
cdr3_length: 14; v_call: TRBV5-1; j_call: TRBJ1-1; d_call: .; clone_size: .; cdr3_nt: TGCGCCAGCAGCAGCTTTAGTCTGAACACTGAAGCTTTCTTT; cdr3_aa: CASSSFSLNTEAFF
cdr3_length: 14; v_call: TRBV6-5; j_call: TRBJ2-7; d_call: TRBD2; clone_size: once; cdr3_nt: TGTGCCAGCACCTTGACTAGCGGGAGGGCCAATCAGTACTTC; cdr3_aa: CASTLTSGRANQYF
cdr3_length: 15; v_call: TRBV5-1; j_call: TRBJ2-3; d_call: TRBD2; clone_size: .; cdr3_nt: TGCGCCACCTCACCTGGACTAGCGGGAGCAGATACGCAGTATTTT; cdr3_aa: CATSPGLAGADTQYF
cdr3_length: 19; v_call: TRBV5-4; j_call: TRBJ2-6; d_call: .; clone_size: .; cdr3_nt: TGTGCCAGCAGCCCCATGAGGGCGGGACTCAGCTCTGGGGCCAACGTCCTGACTTTC; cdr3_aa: CASSPMRAGLSSGANVLTF
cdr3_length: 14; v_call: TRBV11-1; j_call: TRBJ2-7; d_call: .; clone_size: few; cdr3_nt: TGTGCCAGCAGCTTCATCGTGACACCCTACGAGCAGTACTTC; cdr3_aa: CASSFIVTPYEQYF
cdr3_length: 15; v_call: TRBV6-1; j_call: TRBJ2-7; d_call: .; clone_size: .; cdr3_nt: TGTGCCAGCAGTGAAGGGGGCGGTTTAACCTACGAGCAGTACTTC; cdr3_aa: CASSEGGGLTYEQYF
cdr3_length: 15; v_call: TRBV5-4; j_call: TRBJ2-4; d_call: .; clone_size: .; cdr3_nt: TGTGCCAGCAGCCGGGAGGGACAGGCCAAAAACATTCAGTACTTC; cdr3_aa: CASSREGQAKNIQYF
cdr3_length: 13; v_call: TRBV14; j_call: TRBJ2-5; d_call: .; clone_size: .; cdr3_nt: TGTGCCAGCAGCCGGTGGGCCCAAGAGACCCAGTACTTC; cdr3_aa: CASSRWAQETQYF
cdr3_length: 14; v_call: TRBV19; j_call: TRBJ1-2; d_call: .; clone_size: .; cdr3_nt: TGTGCCAGTAGTAAACCCGACAGGCTCTATGGCTACACCTTC; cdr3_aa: CASSKPDRLYGYTF
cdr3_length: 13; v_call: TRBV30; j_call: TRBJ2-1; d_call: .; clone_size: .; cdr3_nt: TGTGCCTGGATGTTCAGGCTGGGCAATGAGCAGTTCTTC; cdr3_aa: CAWMFRLGNEQFF